A selection of T cell receptor beta chains follows, all from one sample in a study of cytomegalovirus exposure and HLA in healthy donors. This table comes from immunoSEQ multiplex PCR, and its TCRdb copy is limited to in-frame clones, with some not included. In the table there are a few hundred thousand clones, roughly 80% of which are singletons. Sequencing was carried out using PBMCs. Source of these receptors: a girl aged 2 to 10 in good health and CMV-seronegative. The CDR3 runs from the conserved cysteine through the conserved F or W. Each record gives: V gene, J gene, CDR3 protein.

v_call: TRBV5-6
j_call: TRBJ2-7
cdr3_aa: CASSLHRGRYEQYF

v_call: TRBV9
j_call: TRBJ2-3
cdr3_aa: CASSATIPDTQYF

v_call: TRBV28
j_call: TRBJ2-2
cdr3_aa: CASRLSDRSAGELFF

v_call: TRBV28
j_call: TRBJ1-5
cdr3_aa: CASSLTRRGNQPQHF

v_call: TRBV6-4
j_call: TRBJ2-7
cdr3_aa: CAGVREHYEQYF

v_call: TRBV6-1
j_call: TRBJ2-1
cdr3_aa: CASSEYLGLPNEQFF

v_call: TRBV5-1
j_call: TRBJ2-7
cdr3_aa: CASSLVFDLGTARRSGGSYEQYF

v_call: TRBV6-5
j_call: TRBJ1-2
cdr3_aa: CASRPGQGWRYGYTF

v_call: TRBV6-5
j_call: TRBJ2-3
cdr3_aa: CASSYIRSEEEDTQYF

v_call: TRBV2
j_call: TRBJ1-5
cdr3_aa: CASGTGSEGLSNQPQHF

v_call: TRBV7-3
j_call: TRBJ2-3
cdr3_aa: CASSLNSVGADTQYF

v_call: TRBV7-9
j_call: TRBJ1-6
cdr3_aa: CSSSYAIGQSSYNSPLHF

v_call: TRBV19
j_call: TRBJ1-1
cdr3_aa: CASSPGQGLSTEAFF

v_call: TRBV10-3
j_call: TRBJ2-5
cdr3_aa: CAISESGAQETQYF

v_call: TRBV30
j_call: TRBJ1-2
cdr3_aa: CAWASGKKYTF

v_call: TRBV9
j_call: TRBJ1-6
cdr3_aa: CASSLTGNPYNSPLHF

v_call: TRBV7-6
j_call: TRBJ2-7
cdr3_aa: CASSLRQGTYEQYF

v_call: TRBV28
j_call: TRBJ2-7
cdr3_aa: CASSLLSRVSYEQYF

v_call: TRBV27
j_call: TRBJ1-2
cdr3_aa: CASSYGTGTNYGYTF

v_call: TRBV27
j_call: TRBJ1-2
cdr3_aa: CASSLLVPDRGSGYTF

v_call: TRBV6-1
j_call: TRBJ2-7
cdr3_aa: CASSGGTGGTWVEQYF

v_call: TRBV6-5
j_call: TRBJ1-2
cdr3_aa: CASSYSAGIYGYTF

v_call: TRBV6-6
j_call: TRBJ1-6
cdr3_aa: CASSPPGVGSPLHF

v_call: TRBV28
j_call: TRBJ1-2
cdr3_aa: CASTPGGRDLSYGYTF

v_call: TRBV10-1
j_call: TRBJ1-1
cdr3_aa: CASSEGGRGTEAFF